The 25 T cell receptor beta chains listed next were all sequenced from one sample in a study of T-cell memory formation after mild COVID-19. One entry per CDR3 protein, called by TCRdb with MiXCR from the 5' RACE reads. Of roughly 180,000 distinct CDR3 sequences in the sample, about 18% were seen once. Input material: PBMCs or a T cell subset sorted from them (not recorded which). These TCRs come from a man younger than 30 who had mild COVID-19 (a few samples of this study predate the infection). Cell type and time point are not known.

V usage is TRBV18 and J usage is TRBJ2-3, with 11 bases that match TRBD2. The CDR3 sequence is 20 residues long. V was clipped by 3 bases and J by 0 bases; unmatched bases: 14. Looked up from germline, CDR1 is KGHSH and CDR2 is LQKENI. The CDR3 DNA is TGTGCCAGCTCACCCCTCGGATCTAGCGGGGGGTCCCCTAGCACAGATACGCAGTATTTT. This codes for CASSPLGSSGGSPSTDTQYF. Full variable domain (outside the CDR3, taken from reference TRBV18 and TRBJ2-3): NAGVMQNPRHLVRRRGQEARLRCSPMKGHSHVYWYRQLPEEGLKFMVYLQKENIIDESGMPKERFSAEFPKEGPSILRIQQVVRGDSAAYFCASSPLGSSGGSPSTDTQYFGPGTRLTVL.

This clonotype appeared many times. A junction end diverges from the germline sequence, so it may reflect a read error. This chain connects TRBV7-9 to TRBJ2-7; 7 positions match TRBD1. Germline V gives CDR1 SEHNR, CDR2 FQNEAQ (reference sequence). This CDR3 has 14 amino acids. The CDR3 sequence is CASSSIYPTGESSF. The CDR3 DNA reads TGTGCCAGCAGCTCAATTTACCCCACAGGGGAATCTAGCTTC.

The J gene is TRBJ1-5, the V gene TRBV3-1; the D is unclear. The CDR3 spans 13 residues. V was clipped by 1 base and J by 3 bases, with 4 bases between them. Germline V gene sequence: CDR1 LGHDT, CDR2 YNNKEL (reference sequence). The CDR3 nucleotides read TGTGCCAGCAGCCAAGTCCTCAATCAGCCCCAGCATTTT. It specifies CASSQVLNQPQHF.

The chain links TRBV4-1 to TRBJ1-1; 9 bases match TRBD1. Germline V gene data show CDR1 as MGHRA and CDR2 as YSYEKL. The CDR3 spans 14 residues. V lost 5 bases, J lost 4 bases, and 5 bases stayed unmatched. CDR3 residues: CASSSLQGATEAFF. In DNA form, the CDR3 reads TGCGCCAGCAGCAGCCTACAGGGGGCCACTGAAGCTTTCTTT.

This chain links TRBV30 with TRBJ2-7; D gene uncertain. The CDR3 is 12 residues long. Germline-derived CDR1 and CDR2 are GTSNPN and SVGIG (reference sequence). Deletions cut 0 bases from V and 5 bases from J, with 8 bases between. The CDR3: CAWSVTGHEQYF. The DNA for the CDR3 is TGTGCCTGGAGTGTAACCGGCCACGAGCAGTACTTC.

This clonotype was seen at least ten times. J is TRBJ2-3 and V is TRBV4-3, with 10 nucleotides matching TRBD2. The CDR3 covers 18 residues. The V and J ends lost 0 bases and 1 base, in that order; junction bases with no gene match: 7. The germline V gene has CDR1 LGHNA and CDR2 YSLEER. CDR3 in amino acids: CASSQEAAGGLGTDTQYF. The DNA for the CDR3 is TGCGCCAGCAGCCAAGAGGCAGCGGGGGGGCTGGGCACAGATACGCAGTATTTT.

The chain links TRBV5-1 to TRBJ2-7, with unresolved D. The ends were cut back, 0 bases at V and 4 bases at J, with 14 bases in the middle. Germline V gene sequence: CDR1 SGHRS, CDR2 YFSETQ. The CDR3 length is 15 residues. The CDR3: CASSLVSGSSYEQYF. CDR3 sequence (DNA): TGCGCCAGCAGCTTGGTGTCAGGATCATCGTACGAGCAGTACTTC.

This chain uses TRBV5-1 with TRBJ1-1; D may be TRBD1 (5 bases). The CDR3 runs 13 residues. Between the trimmed V and J ends, which lost 4 bases and 10 bases, there was a span of 17 bases. Germline CDR1 SGHRS, CDR2 YFSETQ. The CDR3: CASSPRDLLGAFF. The CDR3 nucleotides read TGCGCCAGCAGCCCCCGGGACCTTCTTGGAGCTTTCTTT.

The rearrangement uses TRBV6-2 or TRBV6-3 and TRBJ1-1; a possible D gene is TRBD1 (6 bases). This CDR3 region has 14 residues. Germline CDR1 is MNHEY and CDR2 is SVGEGT. Between the trimmed V and J ends, which lost 1 base and 6 bases, there was a span of 12 bases. CDR3 DNA: TGTGCCAGCAGTTACTTGGACAGCGGATCTGAAGCTTTCTTT. Encoded protein: CASSYLDSGSEAFF.

The V call is TRBV7-2, the J call TRBJ1-2; 9 nucleotides match TRBD1. J gave up 8 bases and V 1 base, and 11 bases lay outside the gene matches. Germline-derived CDR1 and CDR2 are SGHTA and FQGNSA. This CDR3 has 16 residues. The CDR3 region is CASSLVKDRGTSGYTF. CDR3 DNA: TGTGCCAGCAGCTTAGTCAAGGACAGGGGAACTTCGGGCTACACCTTC.

This clonotype was seen a few times. The CDR3 DNA reads as TGTGCCAGCAGTTTCGAAGGGTTCAGGGAGACCCAGTACTTC. Translating gives CASSFEGFRETQYF. V gene TRBV12-3 or TRBV12-4 combines with J gene TRBJ2-5; D ambiguous. With 3 bases removed from V and 5 bases from J, the gap between germline ends came to 13 bases. This CDR3 is 14 amino acids long.

This clonotype showed up many times. The chain is built from TRBV7-9 and TRBJ1-5; D is ambiguous. Germline V gives CDR1 SEHNR, CDR2 FQNEAQ (reference sequence). The CDR3 length is 13 residues. V lost 4 bases to trimming and J lost 3 bases, with 7 bases between them. Here the CDR3 DNA reads TGTGCCAGCAGCTGGGATTTCAATCAGCCCCAGCATTTT. Its protein is CASSWDFNQPQHF.

This clonotype was seen at least ten times. This chain connects TRBV28 to TRBJ1-4; no clear D gene. The V gene lost 3 bases and the J gene lost 3 bases, with 5 bases spanning the gap. CDR1 is MDHEN, CDR2 SYDVKM, per germline. The CDR3 is 13 amino acids. The CDR3 DNA reads TGTGCCAGCAGTTTGAACCCTAATGAAAAACTGTTTTTT. This encodes CASSLNPNEKLFF.

The chain employs TRBV7-2 and TRBJ1-4; tentative D call: TRBD1 (6 bases). Trimming removed 5 bases from V and 3 bases from J, with 13 bases in between. Germline V gives CDR1 SGHTA, CDR2 FQGNSA. CDR3 length equals 15 residues. The CDR3 DNA follows: TGTGCCAGCAGCAGGTCAGGGGCAGCTAATGAAAAACTGTTTTTT. Translated: CASSRSGAANEKLFF.

The table lists this clonotype with a few counts. The chain is built from TRBV4-3 and TRBJ2-3, with 7 bases fitting TRBD2. The CDR3 sequence is 16 residues long. Germline V gives CDR1 LGHNA, CDR2 YSLEER. J lost 1 base, V lost 3 bases, and 7 bases had no gene match. Here the CDR3 DNA reads TGCGCCAGCAGCCAGTCTCTAGCGGACGGCACAGATACGCAGTATTTT. Amino acid sequence: CASSQSLADGTDTQYF.

This clonotype was counted at least ten times. The DNA of the CDR3 is TGTGCCAGCAGCCCGGGACTAGCGGGGGTGGATACGCAGTATTTT. Translating it yields CASSPGLAGVDTQYF. The chain is built from TRBV5-8 and TRBJ2-3; 14 nucleotides align to TRBD2. This CDR3 is 15 amino acids long. Looked up from germline, CDR1 is SGHTS and CDR2 is YDEGEE. Unmatched junction bases numbered 4, after V lost 4 bases and J lost 6 bases.

V is TRBV6-6 and J is TRBJ2-5; 9 bases fit TRBD1. The CDR3 spans 14 residues. V was pared by 5 bases and J by 2 bases, with 3 bases of the junction left unmatched. CDR1 MNHNY and CDR2 SVGAGI come from the germline V gene (reference sequence). CDR3 amino acids: CASSQDRGQETQYF. The DNA for the CDR3 is TGTGCCAGCAGTCAGGACAGGGGACAAGAGACCCAGTACTTC.

This clonotype was seen a single time. The chain combines TRBV29-1 with TRBJ1-6; 9 positions agree with TRBD1. CDR3 size: 13 residues. Germline V gene sequence: CDR1 SQVTM, CDR2 ANQGSEA. Trimming took 6 bases from V and 6 from J; bases not matched to a gene: 3. The CDR3 protein is CSVGQGTNSPLHF. Written as DNA, the CDR3 is TGCAGCGTCGGACAGGGGACTAATTCACCCCTCCACTTT.

This CDR3 is CASSMGQGSNQPQHF. The CDR3 nucleotides read TGTGCCAGTAGTATGGGACAGGGGAGCAATCAGCCCCAGCATTTT. V usage is TRBV19 and J usage is TRBJ1-5, with TRBD1 identical over 10 bases. CDR1 LNHDA and CDR2 SQIVND come from the germline V gene (reference sequence). The CDR3 contains 15 residues. The J segment lost 1 base and the V segment lost 3 bases, leaving 0 bases of the junction unmatched.

This clonotype has just a few counts. J is TRBJ2-3 and V is TRBV3-1, with D unresolved. This CDR3 spans 15 amino acids. Trimming took 4 bases from V and 2 from J, leaving 13 bases between them. Germline V gene lookup returns CDR1 LGHDT and CDR2 YNNKEL (reference sequence). The CDR3 DNA reads TGTGCCAGCAGCCCTCGCAGGATGTCCACAGATACGCAGTATTTT. Translated: CASSPRRMSTDTQYF.

V usage is TRBV10-3 and J usage is TRBJ2-7; the match to TRBD1 covers 7 bases. The germline CDR1 and CDR2 sequences are ENHRY and SYGVKD. J gave up 6 bases and V 4 bases, and 0 bases lay outside the gene matches. This CDR3 comprises 11 residues. This CDR3 is CAISGQGEQYF. CDR3 DNA sequence: TGTGCCATCAGTGGACAGGGCGAGCAGTACTTC.

This clonotype was counted only a few times. The chain employs TRBV7-2 and TRBJ1-1, with 10 positions matching TRBD1. V lost 5 bases, J lost 5 bases, and 2 bases stayed unmatched. This CDR3 comprises 13 residues. From germline, CDR1 is SGHTA and CDR2 FQGNSA. CDR3 DNA sequence: TGTGCCAGCAGCACGGACAGGGGGACTGAAGCTTTCTTT. Translation gives CASSTDRGTEAFF.

The rearrangement joins TRBV6-1 to TRBJ1-6; D is uncertain. The CDR3 runs to 13 residues. Germline assignment: CDR1 MNHNS and CDR2 SASEGT. Trimming removed 0 bases at V and 7 bases at J, with 4 bases between. CDR3 sequence: CASSEAGNSPLHF. The CDR3 DNA follows: TGTGCCAGCAGTGAAGCCGGCAATTCACCCCTCCACTTT.

There are many counts of this clonotype. The chain employs TRBV7-9 and TRBJ2-5; D unclear. Trimming pared 5 bases from V and 2 bases from J, leaving 18 bases between. Looked up from germline, CDR1 is SEHNR and CDR2 is FQNEAQ (reference sequence). This CDR3 spans 16 amino acids. The CDR3 reads CASSPLRSGQQETQYF. For the CDR3, the DNA is TGTGCCAGCAGCCCTCTCAGGAGTGGGCAGCAAGAGACCCAGTACTTC.

This sequence joins TRBV5-1 and TRBJ1-4; D is unresolved. With 0 bases removed from V and 8 bases from J, the gap between germline ends came to 14 bases. The length of the CDR3 is 15 residues. Per the germline V gene, CDR1 is SGHRS and CDR2 is YFSETQ. The CDR3 nucleotides are TGCGCCAGCAGCTTGGAGGATAGCCCGGGGGAAAAACTGTTTTTT. Its protein product is CASSLEDSPGEKLFF. The whole variable domain, remainder taken from reference TRBV5-1 and TRBJ1-4, is KAGVTQTPRYLIKTRGQQVTLSCSPISGHRSVSWYQQTPGQGLQFLFEYFSETQRNKGNFPGRFSGRQFSNSRSEMNVSTLELGDSALYLCASSLEDSPGEKLFFGSGTQLSVL.